These 31 T cell receptor beta chains came from one sample sequenced in a study of blood T cell repertoires in COVID-19. Repertoires were generated with immunoSEQ multiplex PCR, while TCRdb's copy carries only in-frame clones and drops some. The repertoire consists of 140,000 to 150,000 clones, with approximately 80% occurring once and the leading ten covering approximately 15%. The specimen sequenced was peripheral blood. The receptors come from a man aged 50 to 59 with acute or convalescent COVID-19.

Only one count was recorded for this clone. Written as DNA, the CDR3 is TGTGCCAGCAGCCCCGGACAGGGGAACACAGATACGCAGTATTTT. It codes for CASSPGQGNTDTQYF. The J gene is TRBJ2-3, the V gene TRBV11-3; 9 nucleotides match TRBD1. This CDR3 spans 15 amino acids. CDR1 SGHNT and CDR2 YENEEA come from the germline V gene. After removal of 5 bases from V and 2 bases from J, the junction contained 5 bases not matched to a gene.

The chain has TRBV5-6 and TRBJ1-3; D possibly corresponds to TRBD1 (6 bases). CDR1 is SGHDT, CDR2 YYEEEE, per germline. The germline V and J ends were trimmed by 5 bases and 4 bases, with 16 bases remaining between them. The CDR3 covers 15 residues. CDR3: CASRADRSPGNTIYF. For the CDR3, the DNA is TGTGCCAGCAGAGCTGACAGGAGCCCCGGAAACACCATATATTTT. Drawing the rest from reference TRBV5-6 and TRBJ1-3, the complete variable domain is DAGVTQSPTHLIKTRGQQVTLRCSPKSGHDTVSWYQQALGQGPQFIFQYYEEEERQRGNFPDRFSGHQFPNYSSELNVNALLLGDSALYLCASRADRSPGNTIYFGEGSWLTVV.

The V call is TRBV2, the J call TRBJ1-2, with D perhaps TRBD1 (5 bases). Germline V lookup: CDR1 SNHLY, CDR2 FYNNEI. The ends were cut back, 6 bases at V and 3 bases at J, with 17 bases in the middle. CDR3 length: 15 residues. The CDR3 reads CASRLSVGGHYGYTF. DNA of the CDR3: TGTGCCAGCAGGTTAAGCGTCGGGGGTCACTATGGCTACACCTTC. The full variable domain, in which reference TRBV2 and TRBJ1-2 provide the parts outside the CDR3, is EPEVTQTPSHQVTQMGQEVILRCVPISNHLYFYWYRQILGQKVEFLVSFYNNEISEKSEIFDDQFSVERPDGSNFTLKIRSTKLEDSAMYFCASRLSVGGHYGYTFGSGTRLTVV.

The chain is built from TRBV2 and TRBJ2-7; 8 bases are shared with TRBD2. This CDR3 is built from 14 residues. CDR1 is SNHLY, CDR2 FYNNEI, per germline. The CDR3 DNA reads TGTGCCAGCAGTATGTCCCGGGGTAGCGGGGTCGCAAACGTC. It specifies CASSMSRGSGVANV.

The sample holds a few counts of this clone. The chain recombines TRBV5-1 with TRBJ2-2; TRBD2 aligns across 7 bases. V lost 9 bases and J lost 6; bases outside the gene matches: 8. The germline CDR1 and CDR2 sequences are SGHRS and YFSETQ. CDR3 length equals 13 residues. The CDR3 sequence: CATPGLKAGELFF. The DNA for the CDR3 is TGCGCCACCCCGGGACTAAAGGCCGGGGAGCTGTTTTTT.

The rearrangement links TRBV18 to TRBJ2-3, with 11 nucleotides matching TRBD2. The germline V gene encodes CDR1 KGHSH and CDR2 LQKENI. The ends lost 6 bases at V and 0 bases at J; junction bases unmatched: 5. This CDR3 contains 16 residues. The CDR3 region is CASSGVAGGSTDTQYF. The DNA for the CDR3 is TGTGCCAGCTCCGGCGTAGCGGGGGGGAGCACAGATACGCAGTATTTT.

This chain joins TRBV19 and TRBJ1-2; D is perhaps TRBD1 (6 bases). Trimming left V 6 bases short and J 2 bases short, with 10 bases between. This CDR3 contains 13 residues. Germline CDR1 LNHDA, CDR2 SQIVND (reference sequence). The CDR3 nucleotides are TGTGCCAGTAGCCGGGACATCAACTATGGCTACACCTTC. Encoded protein: CASSRDINYGYTF.

The chain links TRBV3-1 (or the pseudogene TRBV3-2) to TRBJ1-2; 7 bases line up with TRBD1. Per the germline V gene, CDR1 is LGHDT and CDR2 is YNNKEL (reference sequence). With 4 bases clipped from V and 1 base from J, the junction kept 3 bases outside the gene matches. CDR3 length equals 14 residues. The CDR3 DNA sequence: TGTGCCAGCAGCCTCCGGGACAGTAACTATGGCTACACCTTC. Its translation: CASSLRDSNYGYTF.

V and J are TRBV2 and TRBJ2-3; 8 nucleotides align to TRBD2. This CDR3 region has 15 residues. V shed 5 bases and J 0 bases; nucleotides not matched to a gene: 4. CDR1 and CDR2 (germline): SNHLY, FYNNEI. CDR3 DNA sequence: TGTGCCAGCAGTCCTAGCGGGTTTAGCACAGATACGCAGTATTTT. Protein sequence: CASSPSGFSTDTQYF.

The chain recombines TRBV29-1 with TRBJ2-5, with 7 bases lining up with TRBD1. This CDR3 region has 12 residues. V gave up 3 bases and J gave up 5 bases; unmatched junction bases: 3. Germline-derived CDR1 and CDR2 are SQVTM and ANQGSEA. CDR3 region: CSVETGRETQYF. In DNA form, the CDR3 reads TGCAGCGTTGAGACAGGGCGGGAGACCCAGTACTTC.

The chain is built from TRBV14 and TRBJ2-4, with a tentative D call TRBD1 (6 bases). Trimming took off 2 bases at V and 3 bases at J, with 11 bases between the two ends. Germline values: CDR1 SGHDN, CDR2 FVKESK. The CDR3 is 15 amino acids. CDR3 residues: CASSQQGLGKNIQYF. The CDR3, as DNA: TGTGCCAGCAGCCAACAGGGGCTGGGCAAAAACATTCAGTACTTC. Complete variable domain (other parts from reference TRBV14 and TRBJ2-4): EAGVTQFPSHSVIEKGQTVTLRCDPISGHDNLYWYRRVMGKEIKFLLHFVKESKQDESGMPNNRFLAERTGGTYSTLKVQPAELEDSGVYFCASSQQGLGKNIQYFGAGTRLSVL.

The genes are TRBV6-5 and TRBJ1-2; 8 bases align to TRBD1. With 6 bases clipped from V and 4 bases from J, the junction kept 4 bases outside the gene matches. CDR1 MNHEY and CDR2 SVGAGI come from the germline V gene. The CDR3 contains 13 residues. CDR3 sequence (DNA): TGTGCCAGCAGCCCCACAGGGGGCTATGGCTACACCTTC. This codes for CASSPTGGYGYTF.

Only a few counts were recorded for this clone. V is TRBV19 and J is TRBJ1-1, with D possibly matching TRBD1 (5 bases). Trimming took 5 bases from V and 8 from J, leaving 15 bases between them. Germline V lookup: CDR1 LNHDA, CDR2 SQIVND (reference sequence). CDR3 length: 13 amino acids. For the CDR3, the DNA is TGTGCCAGTAGTGGCGGGAGCGGGGGAGAAGCTTTCTTT. Protein product: CASSGGSGGEAFF.

CDR3 loop: CASSLGLAGTSTDTQYF. Written as DNA, the CDR3 is TGTGCCAGCAGCTTGGGACTAGCGGGGACTAGCACAGATACGCAGTATTTT. The chain couples TRBV7-9 to TRBJ2-3, with 13 bases aligning to TRBD2. The CDR3 is 17 residues long. Germline lookup yields CDR1 SEHNR and CDR2 FQNEAQ (reference sequence). With 3 bases clipped from V and 0 bases from J, the junction kept 3 bases outside the gene matches.

This rearrangement joins TRBV6-6 to TRBJ2-7, with D possibly being TRBD1 (6 bases). Trimming pared 8 bases from V and 2 bases from J, leaving 16 bases between. CDR1 and CDR2 (germline): MNHNY, SVGAGI (reference sequence). This CDR3 region has 14 residues. For the CDR3, the DNA is TGTGCCAGCCGGGCAGAGGGACATACCTACGAGCAGTACTTC. Translation gives CASRAEGHTYEQYF.

The V and J genes are TRBV28 and TRBJ1-1, with 8 bases aligning to TRBD1. The CDR3 contains 13 residues. V gave up 10 bases and J gave up 3 bases; unmatched junction bases: 7. CDR1 and CDR2 (germline): MDHEN, SYDVKM. The CDR3 loop reads CAIQDRGYTEAFF. CDR3 coding DNA: TGTGCCATCCAAGACAGGGGCTACACTGAAGCTTTCTTT.

The chain links TRBV19 to TRBJ2-1, with 7 bases that match TRBD2. Germline V CDR1 and CDR2: LNHDA, SQIVND (reference sequence). CDR3 size: 16 residues. V shed 6 bases and J 3 bases; nucleotides not matched to a gene: 11. CDR3 DNA sequence: TGTGCCAGTAGCCCTTCAGGGCGGGGGAACTACAATGAGCAGTTCTTC. The encoded protein is CASSPSGRGNYNEQFF.

The chain joins TRBV30 to TRBJ2-3, with D possibly TRBD2 on 5 matching bases. CDR3 length: 16 amino acids. Per germline, CDR1 GTSNPN and CDR2 SVGIG (reference sequence). V lost 0 bases, J lost 0 bases, and 13 bases lay in between. The CDR3 sequence is CAWSVRGDPSTDTQYF. The CDR3 DNA sequence: TGTGCCTGGAGTGTACGGGGAGACCCTAGCACAGATACGCAGTATTTT.

The V gene is TRBV7-8, the J gene TRBJ2-7; maybe TRBD1 (6 bases). This CDR3 has 14 amino acids. CDR1 and CDR2 (germline): SGHVS, FQNEAQ. Deletions cut 5 bases from V and 2 bases from J, with 13 bases between. This CDR3 is CASSPTGRTYEQYF. The CDR3 DNA reads TGTGCCAGCAGCCCGACAGGACGCACCTACGAGCAGTACTTC.

This chain links TRBV19 with TRBJ1-4, with 7 bases fitting TRBD1. J gave up 6 bases and V 5 bases, and 12 bases lay outside the gene matches. Germline V gives CDR1 LNHDA, CDR2 SQIVND (reference sequence). The length of the CDR3 is 16 residues. CDR3 region: CASSPLTQGLDEKLFF. The CDR3 DNA reads TGTGCCAGTAGTCCCCTAACACAGGGGCTAGATGAAAAACTGTTTTTT. Drawing the rest from reference TRBV19 and TRBJ1-4, the complete variable domain is DGGITQSPKYLFRKEGQNVTLSCEQNLNHDAMYWYRQDPGQGLRLIYYSQIVNDFQKGDIAEGYSVSREKKESFPLTVTSAQKNPTAFYLCASSPLTQGLDEKLFFGSGTQLSVL.

V and J are TRBV10-3 and TRBJ1-2, with D perhaps matching TRBD1 (6 bases). V dropped 3 bases and J dropped 2 bases, with 19 bases sitting between them. Germline CDR1 is ENHRY and CDR2 is SYGVKD. CDR3 length equals 17 residues. CDR3 sequence: CAISEPARDTFNYGYTF. As DNA, the CDR3 is TGTGCCATCAGTGAACCCGCCCGGGACACCTTCAACTATGGCTACACCTTC.

There are a few counts of this clone. The rearrangement joins TRBV30 to TRBJ1-4; D gene ambiguous. The CDR3 totals 12 residues. V was clipped by 3 bases and J by 8 bases, with 10 bases between them. Germline lookup yields CDR1 GTSNPN and CDR2 SVGIG (reference sequence). This CDR3 is CAWSRDREKLFF. The CDR3 nucleotides read TGTGCCTGGAGCCGGGATAGGGAAAAACTGTTTTTT.

The chain's CDR3 is CASSPAGLVTYNEQFF. CDR3 coding DNA: TGTGCCAGCAGCCCAGCGGGACTAGTAACCTACAATGAGCAGTTCTTC. The chain employs TRBV7-9 and TRBJ2-1, with 8 nucleotides matching TRBD2. V trimming: 5 bases; J trimming: 2 bases; junction bases outside the gene matches: 8. CDR1 and CDR2 from the germline V gene are SEHNR and FQNEAQ (reference sequence). The CDR3 is made up of 16 amino acids. Complete variable domain (other parts from reference TRBV7-9 and TRBJ2-1): DTGVSQNPRHKITKRGQNVTFRCDPISEHNRLYWYRQTLGQGPEFLTYFQNEAQLEKSRLLSDRFSAERPKGSFSTLEIQRTEQGDSAMYLCASSPAGLVTYNEQFFGPGTRLTVL.

The rearrangement uses TRBV6-5 and TRBJ1-1; no clear D. Germline CDR1 is MNHEY and CDR2 is SVGAGI. This CDR3 is 13 amino acids long. Between the trimmed V and J ends, which lost 2 bases and 5 bases, there was a span of 9 bases. CDR3 sequence: CASSYGRRTEAFF. In nucleotides, the CDR3 is TGTGCCAGCAGTTACGGAAGGCGGACTGAAGCTTTCTTT.

V gene TRBV5-1 combines with J gene TRBJ2-5; TRBD1 agrees at 8 bases. With 3 bases clipped from V and 1 base from J, the junction kept 5 bases outside the gene matches. The germline V gene encodes CDR1 SGHRS and CDR2 YFSETQ. This CDR3 has 15 residues. In nucleotides, the CDR3 is TGCGCCAGCAGCTCACAGACAGGGGCCCAAGAGACCCAGTACTTC. The encoded protein is CASSSQTGAQETQYF.

The chain links TRBV7-6 to TRBJ2-1, with 11 bases matching TRBD1. V gave up 6 bases and J gave up 7 bases; unmatched junction bases: 8. Germline-derived CDR1 and CDR2 are SGHVS and FNYEAQ. CDR3 length: 15 residues. The CDR3 bases are TGTGCCAGCAGACAAGGACAGGGGGCGCGGAATGAGCAGTTCTTC. Encoded protein: CASRQGQGARNEQFF. Looking up the rest from reference TRBV7-6 and TRBJ2-1 gives the full variable domain: GAGVSQSPRYKVTKRGQDVALRCDPISGHVSLYWYRQALGQGPEFLTYFNYEAQQDKSGLPNDRFSAERPEGSISTLTIQRTEQRDSAMYRCASRQGQGARNEQFFGPGTRLTVL.

This clone was counted only a few times. V is TRBV28 and J is TRBJ1-2, with TRBD1 matching 7 bases. After removal of 6 bases from V and 8 bases from J, the junction contained 15 bases not matched to a gene. Germline V lookup: CDR1 MDHEN, CDR2 SYDVKM. The CDR3 totals 15 residues. The CDR3 loop reads CASSTIPTGAWGYTF. The CDR3, as DNA: TGTGCCAGCAGCACAATACCTACAGGGGCTTGGGGCTACACCTTC.

In its sample, this clone was seen a few times. The rearrangement joins TRBV9 to TRBJ1-5, with D unclear. Germline V gene sequence: CDR1 SGDLS, CDR2 YYNGEE. The CDR3 contains 15 residues. Trimming stripped 2 bases from V and 1 base from J, with 10 bases between. The DNA for the CDR3 is TGTGCCAGCAGCGTCGGGTGGGTCAGCAATCAGCCCCAGCATTTT. It translates to CASSVGWVSNQPQHF.

This clone was recorded only once. The chain uses TRBV5-4 and TRBJ1-1, with 9 bases that match TRBD1. The germline CDR1 and CDR2 sequences are SGHNT and YYREEE (reference sequence). The V segment lost 0 bases and the J segment 5 bases; nucleotides outside the gene matches: 8. The CDR3 is 16 residues long. The CDR3 spells CASSLAGGQGGTEAFF. In nucleotides, the CDR3 is TGTGCCAGCAGCTTGGCGGGGGGACAGGGAGGTACTGAAGCTTTCTTT.

This clone showed up just once. The J gene is TRBJ2-3, the V gene TRBV24-1; 7 positions match TRBD1. Trimming at V came to 0 bases and at J to 4 bases, leaving 6 bases not matched to a gene. This CDR3 region has 16 residues. The germline CDR1 and CDR2 sequences are KGHDR and SFDVKD. CDR3 DNA: TGTGCCACCAGTGATTTGTGGCAGGGGGTCTCAGATACGCAGTATTTT. It encodes CATSDLWQGVSDTQYF.

The chain is built from TRBV6-1 and TRBJ2-5; 8 bases are shared with TRBD2. V shed 0 bases and J 5 bases; nucleotides not matched to a gene: 5. Germline values: CDR1 MNHNS, CDR2 SASEGT. The CDR3 loop spans 15 amino acids. The CDR3 region has the DNA TGTGCCAGCAGTGAAGCTTGGGCTAGCGGGGAGACCCAGTACTTC. Protein sequence: CASSEAWASGETQYF.